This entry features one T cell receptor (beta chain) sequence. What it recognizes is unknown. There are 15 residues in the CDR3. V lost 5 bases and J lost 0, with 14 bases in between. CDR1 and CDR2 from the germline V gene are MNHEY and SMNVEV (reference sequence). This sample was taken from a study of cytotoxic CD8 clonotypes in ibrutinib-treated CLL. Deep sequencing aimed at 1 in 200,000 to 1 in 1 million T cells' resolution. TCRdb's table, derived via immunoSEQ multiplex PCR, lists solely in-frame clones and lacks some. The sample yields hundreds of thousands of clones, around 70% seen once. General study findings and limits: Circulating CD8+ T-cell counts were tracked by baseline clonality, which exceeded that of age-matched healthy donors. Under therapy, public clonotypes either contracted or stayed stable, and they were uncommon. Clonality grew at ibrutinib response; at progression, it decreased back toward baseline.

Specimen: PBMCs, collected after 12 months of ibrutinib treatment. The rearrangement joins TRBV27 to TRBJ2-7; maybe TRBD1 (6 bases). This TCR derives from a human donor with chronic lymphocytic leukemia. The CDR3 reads CASSPRTAISYEQYF. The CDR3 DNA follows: TGTGCCAGCAGTCCGAGGACAGCCATCTCCTACGAGCAGTACTTC.